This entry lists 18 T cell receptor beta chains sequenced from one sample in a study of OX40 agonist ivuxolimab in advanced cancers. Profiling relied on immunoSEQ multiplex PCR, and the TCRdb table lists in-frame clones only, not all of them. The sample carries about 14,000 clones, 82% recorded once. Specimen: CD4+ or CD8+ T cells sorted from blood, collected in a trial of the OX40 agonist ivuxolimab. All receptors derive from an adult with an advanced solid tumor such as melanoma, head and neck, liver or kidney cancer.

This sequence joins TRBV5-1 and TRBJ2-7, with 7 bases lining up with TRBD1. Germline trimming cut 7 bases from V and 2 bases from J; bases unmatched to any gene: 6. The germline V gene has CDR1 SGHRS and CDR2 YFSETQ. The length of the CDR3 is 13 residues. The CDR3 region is CASSGQSAYEQYF. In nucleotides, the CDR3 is TGCGCCAGCTCGGGACAGTCCGCCTACGAGCAGTACTTC.

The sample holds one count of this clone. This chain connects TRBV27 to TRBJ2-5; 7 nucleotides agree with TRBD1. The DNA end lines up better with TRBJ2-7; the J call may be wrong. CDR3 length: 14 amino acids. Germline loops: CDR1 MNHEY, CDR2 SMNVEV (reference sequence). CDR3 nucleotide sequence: TGTGCCAGCAGACAGGGTCAGGGGGCCTACGAGCAGTACTTC. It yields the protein CASRQGQGAYEQYF.

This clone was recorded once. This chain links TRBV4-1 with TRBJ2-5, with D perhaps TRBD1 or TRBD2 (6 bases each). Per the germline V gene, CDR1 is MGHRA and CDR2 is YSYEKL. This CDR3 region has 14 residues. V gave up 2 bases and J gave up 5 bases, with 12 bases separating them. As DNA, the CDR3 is TGCGCCAGCAGCCAAACGGGGGCCGCGGAGACCCAGTACTTC. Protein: CASSQTGAAETQYF.

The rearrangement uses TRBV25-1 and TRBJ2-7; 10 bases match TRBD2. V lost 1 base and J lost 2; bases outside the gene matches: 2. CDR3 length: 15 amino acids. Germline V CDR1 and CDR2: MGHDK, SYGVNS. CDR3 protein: CASSESTSGPYEQYF. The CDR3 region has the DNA TGTGCCAGCAGTGAATCGACTAGCGGGCCCTACGAGCAGTACTTC.

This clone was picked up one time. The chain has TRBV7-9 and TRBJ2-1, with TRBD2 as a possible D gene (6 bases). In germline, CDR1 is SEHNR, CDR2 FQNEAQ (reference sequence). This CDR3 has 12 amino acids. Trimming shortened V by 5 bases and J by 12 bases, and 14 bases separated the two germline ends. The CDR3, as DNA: TGTGCCAGCAGCGCCGTACTAGCTTGGCAGTTCTTC. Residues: CASSAVLAWQFF.

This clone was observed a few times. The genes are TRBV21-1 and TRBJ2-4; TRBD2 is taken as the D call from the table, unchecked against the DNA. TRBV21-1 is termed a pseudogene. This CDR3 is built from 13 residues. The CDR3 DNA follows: TGTGCCAGCAGCACCCCGGTGTTCGACATTCAGTACTTC. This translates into CASSTPVFDIQYF.

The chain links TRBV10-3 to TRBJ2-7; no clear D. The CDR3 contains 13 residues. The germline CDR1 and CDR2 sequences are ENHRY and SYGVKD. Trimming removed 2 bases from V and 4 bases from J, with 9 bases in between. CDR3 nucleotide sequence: TGTGCCATCAGTGAGAGAGAAGAATACGAGCAGTACTTC. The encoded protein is CAISEREEYEQYF.

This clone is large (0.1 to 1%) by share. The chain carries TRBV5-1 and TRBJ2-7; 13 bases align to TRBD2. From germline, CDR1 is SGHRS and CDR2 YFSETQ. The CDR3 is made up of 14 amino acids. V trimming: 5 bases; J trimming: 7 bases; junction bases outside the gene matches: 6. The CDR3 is CASRSGLAGTEQYF. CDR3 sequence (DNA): TGCGCCAGCAGATCGGGACTAGCGGGAACTGAGCAGTACTTC.

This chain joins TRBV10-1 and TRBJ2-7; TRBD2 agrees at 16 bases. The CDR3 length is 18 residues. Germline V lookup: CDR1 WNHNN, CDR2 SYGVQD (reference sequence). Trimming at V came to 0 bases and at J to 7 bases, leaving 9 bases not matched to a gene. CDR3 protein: CASSESPGLAGGQGEQYF. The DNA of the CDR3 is TGCGCCAGCAGTGAGTCCCCGGGACTAGCGGGAGGGCAAGGAGAGCAGTACTTC.

In DNA form, the CDR3 reads TGTGCCAGCAGCTGGGGACAGGTTGAGGCTTTCTTT. It translates to CASSWGQVEAFF. V is TRBV5-6 and J is TRBJ1-1, with 8 bases lining up with TRBD1. The CDR3 is 12 residues long. Trimming cost V 3 bases and J 11 bases; bases outside gene matches: 6. Germline V gives CDR1 SGHDT, CDR2 YYEEEE.

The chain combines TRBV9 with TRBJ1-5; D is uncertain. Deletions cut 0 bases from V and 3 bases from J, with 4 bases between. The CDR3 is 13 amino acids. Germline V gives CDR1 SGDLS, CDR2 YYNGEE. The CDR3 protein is CASSVADNQPQHF. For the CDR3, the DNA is TGTGCCAGCAGCGTAGCGGACAATCAGCCCCAGCATTTT. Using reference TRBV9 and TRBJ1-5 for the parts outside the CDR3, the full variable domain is DSGVTQTPKHLITATGQRVTLRCSPRSGDLSVYWYQQSLDQGLQFLIQYYNGEERAKGNILERFSAQQFPDLHSELNLSSLELGDSALYFCASSVADNQPQHFGDGTRLSIL.

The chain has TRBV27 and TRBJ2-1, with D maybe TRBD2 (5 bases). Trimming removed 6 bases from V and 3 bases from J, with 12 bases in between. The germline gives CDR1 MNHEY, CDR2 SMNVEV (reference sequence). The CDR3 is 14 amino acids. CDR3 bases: TGTGCCAGCAGCCTTACCGGGGACTACAATGAGCAGTTCTTC. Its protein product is CASSLTGDYNEQFF.

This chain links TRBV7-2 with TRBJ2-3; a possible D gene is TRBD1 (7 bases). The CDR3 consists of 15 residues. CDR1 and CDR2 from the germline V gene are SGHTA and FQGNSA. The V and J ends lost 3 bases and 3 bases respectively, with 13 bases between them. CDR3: CASSLTGRKTDTQYF. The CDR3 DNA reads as TGTGCCAGCAGCTTGACAGGGAGGAAGACAGATACGCAGTATTTT.

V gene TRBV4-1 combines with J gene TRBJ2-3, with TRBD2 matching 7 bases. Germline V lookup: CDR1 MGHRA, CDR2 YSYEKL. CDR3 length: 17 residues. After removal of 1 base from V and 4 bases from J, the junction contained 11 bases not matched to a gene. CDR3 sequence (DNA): TGCGCCAGCAGCCAAGTGTCTGGCGGACTAGTCTCAGATACGCAGTATTTT. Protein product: CASSQVSGGLVSDTQYF.

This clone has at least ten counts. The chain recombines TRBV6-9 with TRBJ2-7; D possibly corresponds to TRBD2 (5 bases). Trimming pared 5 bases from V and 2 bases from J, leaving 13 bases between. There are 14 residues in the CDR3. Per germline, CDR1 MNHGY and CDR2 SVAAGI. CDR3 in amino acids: CASSDTAGAYEQYF. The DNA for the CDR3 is TGTGCCAGCAGTGATACAGCCGGGGCCTACGAGCAGTACTTC.

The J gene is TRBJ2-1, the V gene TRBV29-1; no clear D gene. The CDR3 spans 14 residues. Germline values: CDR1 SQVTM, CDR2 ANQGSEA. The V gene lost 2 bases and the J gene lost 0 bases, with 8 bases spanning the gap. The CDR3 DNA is TGCAGCGTTGAACGGGCGAGCTCCTACAATGAGCAGTTCTTC. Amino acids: CSVERASSYNEQFF.

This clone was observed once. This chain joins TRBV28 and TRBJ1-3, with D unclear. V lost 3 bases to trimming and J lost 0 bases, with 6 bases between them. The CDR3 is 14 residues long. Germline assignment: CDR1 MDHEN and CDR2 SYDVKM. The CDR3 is CASSLPDSGNTIYF. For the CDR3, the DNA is TGTGCCAGCAGTTTGCCGGACTCTGGAAACACCATATATTTT.

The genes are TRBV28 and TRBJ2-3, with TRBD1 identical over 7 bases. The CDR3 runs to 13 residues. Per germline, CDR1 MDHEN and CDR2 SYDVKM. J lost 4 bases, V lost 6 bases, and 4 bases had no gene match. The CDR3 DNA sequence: TGTGCCAGCAGCTCAACAGGGGCAGATACGCAGTATTTT. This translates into CASSSTGADTQYF.